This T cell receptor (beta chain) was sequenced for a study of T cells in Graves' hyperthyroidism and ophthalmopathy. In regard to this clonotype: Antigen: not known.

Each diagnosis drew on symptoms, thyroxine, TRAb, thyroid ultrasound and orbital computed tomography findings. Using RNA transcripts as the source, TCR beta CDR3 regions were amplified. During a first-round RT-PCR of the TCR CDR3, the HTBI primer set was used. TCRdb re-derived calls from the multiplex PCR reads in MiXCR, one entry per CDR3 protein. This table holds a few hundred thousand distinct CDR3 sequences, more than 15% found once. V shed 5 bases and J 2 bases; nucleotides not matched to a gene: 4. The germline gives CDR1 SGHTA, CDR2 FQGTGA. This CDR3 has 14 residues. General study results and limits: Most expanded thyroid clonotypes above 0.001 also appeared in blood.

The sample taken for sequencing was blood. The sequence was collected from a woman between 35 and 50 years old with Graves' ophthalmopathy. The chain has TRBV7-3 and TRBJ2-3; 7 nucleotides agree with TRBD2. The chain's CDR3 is CASSVAGDTDTQYF. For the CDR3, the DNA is TGTGCCAGCAGCGTAGCGGGCGACACAGATACGCAGTATTTT.